These 23 T cell receptor beta chains came from one sample sequenced in a study of T-cell reconstitution after alpha-beta-depleted transplantation in children. A TCRbeta library incorporating unique molecular identifiers was prepared. Using its own MiXCR run on the PCR reads, TCRdb lists one record per CDR3 protein. Of some 440,000 distinct CDR3 sequences in the sample, about 16% are singletons; the top ten hold roughly 27%. The sequencing here drew on PBMCs, mostly from graft donor cells, taken 360 days after TCRalphabeta/CD19-depleted stem cell transplant. The receptors here all came from a boy in the first two years of life who had a stem cell transplant for Wiskott-Aldrich syndrome, so the T cells may come from the graft donor.

The genes are TRBV12-3 or TRBV12-4 and TRBJ2-1; 9 bases are a match to TRBD2. With 5 bases clipped from V and 6 bases from J, the junction kept 2 bases outside the gene matches. CDR3 length equals 13 residues. The CDR3 region is CASSRTSANEQFF. Here the CDR3 DNA reads TGTGCCAGCAGTCGGACTAGCGCCAATGAGCAGTTCTTC.

This clonotype appeared many times. V usage is TRBV29-1 and J usage is TRBJ2-7; TRBD2 might be the D (5 bases). CDR3 size: 14 residues. V dropped 4 bases and J dropped 0 bases, with 13 bases sitting between them. From germline, CDR1 is SQVTM and CDR2 ANQGSEA. CDR3: CSVVVEGRSYEQYF. CDR3 nucleotides: TGCAGCGTTGTAGTAGAGGGCCGCTCCTACGAGCAGTACTTC.

Here the CDR3 DNA reads TGCGCCAGCAGCCTGTGGGGGCCCGGAGACTATGGCTACACCTTC. Its translation: CASSLWGPGDYGYTF. The genes are TRBV5-1 and TRBJ1-2; the D gene is possibly TRBD1 (6 bases). The CDR3 spans 15 residues. V was cut by 4 bases and J by 3 bases, with 16 bases left in between. CDR1 is SGHRS and CDR2 is YFSETQ in the germline V gene.

The chain couples TRBV19 to TRBJ2-1; 13 bases are shared with TRBD2. V was pared by 8 bases and J by 5 bases, with 3 bases of the junction left unmatched. The CDR3 covers 14 residues. The germline gives CDR1 LNHDA, CDR2 SQIVND (reference sequence). The CDR3 nucleotides read TGTGCCAGTCAAACTAGCGGGGGGGACAATGAGCAGTTCTTC. Encoded protein: CASQTSGGDNEQFF. The full variable domain, with the rest looked up from reference TRBV19 and TRBJ2-1, is DGGITQSPKYLFRKEGQNVTLSCEQNLNHDAMYWYRQDPGQGLRLIYYSQIVNDFQKGDIAEGYSVSREKKESFPLTVTSAQKNPTAFYLCASQTSGGDNEQFFGPGTRLTVL.

The chain is built from TRBV27 and TRBJ2-2; 10 bases match TRBD2. Per the germline V gene, CDR1 is MNHEY and CDR2 is SMNVEV (reference sequence). J lost 5 bases, V lost 5 bases, and 8 bases had no gene match. The CDR3 loop spans 16 amino acids. Written as DNA, the CDR3 is TGTGCCAGCAGTCTCGTAGCGGGAGGAGGTACCGGGGAGCTGTTTTTT. Translating gives CASSLVAGGGTGELFF.

The genes are TRBV7-9 and TRBJ2-7, with 11 positions matching TRBD2. CDR1 SEHNR and CDR2 FQNEAQ come from the germline V gene (reference sequence). V shed 0 bases, J shed 2 bases, and the junction held 0 bases outside the gene matches. CDR3 length: 15 amino acids. The CDR3 here is CASSLAGLAAYEQYF. In DNA, the CDR3 is TGTGCCAGCAGCTTAGCGGGACTAGCGGCCTACGAGCAGTACTTC.

This clonotype occurred a few times. The chain links TRBV9 to TRBJ2-1, with 7 bases identical to TRBD2. Germline lookup yields CDR1 SGDLS and CDR2 YYNGEE. The trim removed 1 base at V and 2 bases at J, leaving 3 bases unmatched. This CDR3 contains 15 residues. In DNA, the CDR3 is TGTGCCAGCAGCGTAACGGGAGGTGCCTACAATGAGCAGTTCTTC. Its protein product is CASSVTGGAYNEQFF.

In its sample, this clonotype was seen a few times. The chain joins TRBV4-1 to TRBJ2-3, with D unresolved. V lost 1 base to trimming and J lost 11 bases, with 10 bases between them. Germline V gives CDR1 MGHRA, CDR2 YSYEKL. The CDR3 contains 12 residues. CDR3 residues: CASSQAGLKQYF. CDR3 sequence (DNA): TGCGCCAGCAGCCAAGCGGGCTTGAAGCAGTATTTT.

This clonotype was found once. The chain joins TRBV11-2 to TRBJ2-7; 13 bases agree with TRBD2. The CDR3 contains 19 residues. Germline V CDR1 and CDR2: SGHAT, FQNNGV. V trimming: 5 bases; J trimming: 5 bases; junction bases outside the gene matches: 18. In DNA, the CDR3 is TGTGCCAGCAGCATCGGGTCTTGGACTAGCGGGAGTAGAGGGGACGAGCAGTACTTC. Amino acids: CASSIGSWTSGSRGDEQYF.

The chain has TRBV7-9 and TRBJ2-7, with D hard to call. CDR3 size: 10 residues. The germline V and J ends were trimmed by 6 bases and 5 bases, with 5 bases remaining between them. CDR1 and CDR2 from the germline V gene are SEHNR and FQNEAQ (reference sequence). CDR3 in DNA: TGTGCCAGCAGACCGGACGAGCAGTACTTC. Protein product: CASRPDEQYF.

The chain carries TRBV2 and TRBJ2-3, with D perhaps matching TRBD2 (5 bases). Trimming took 7 bases from V and 11 from J, leaving 19 bases between them. The CDR3 spans 13 residues. Germline V gives CDR1 SNHLY, CDR2 FYNNEI. CDR3 amino acids: CASTRPSVGVQYF. Here the CDR3 DNA reads TGTGCCAGCACGCGGCCCTCAGTCGGGGTGCAGTATTTT. The variable domain in full, with the rest retrieved from reference TRBV2 and TRBJ2-3, is EPEVTQTPSHQVTQMGQEVILRCVPISNHLYFYWYRQILGQKVEFLVSFYNNEISEKSEIFDDQFSVERPDGSNFTLKIRSTKLEDSAMYFCASTRPSVGVQYFGPGTRLTVL.

The sample holds many counts of this clonotype. The chain is built from TRBV20-1 and TRBJ2-7; 12 bases align to TRBD2. Germline lookup yields CDR1 DFQATT and CDR2 SNEGSKA (reference sequence). The CDR3 runs to 16 residues. Trimming took 5 bases from V and 3 from J; bases not matched to a gene: 11. DNA for the CDR3: TGCAGTGCTCGGACTAGCGGGGACCTGACCTTCTACGAGCAGTACTTC. The encoded protein is CSARTSGDLTFYEQYF.

The chain uses TRBV11-1 and TRBJ2-7; D unclear. The CDR3 sequence is 18 residues long. Germline CDR1 and CDR2: SGHAT and FQDESV (reference sequence). Trimming removed 1 base from V and 2 bases from J, with 21 bases in between. The CDR3 reads CASSLGDTPKAWAYEQYF. DNA of the CDR3: TGTGCCAGCAGCTTAGGAGATACCCCCAAAGCCTGGGCCTACGAGCAGTACTTC. The full variable domain, with the rest looked up from reference TRBV11-1 and TRBJ2-7, is EAEVAQSPRYKITEKSQAVAFWCDPISGHATLYWYRQILGQGPELLVQFQDESVVDDSQLPKDRFSAERLKGVDSTLKIQPAELGDSAMYLCASSLGDTPKAWAYEQYFGPGTRLTVT.

This clonotype was counted only a few times. The chain carries TRBV12-3 or TRBV12-4 and TRBJ2-1; 9 bases align to TRBD1. This CDR3 is 13 amino acids long. Trimming at V came to 8 bases and at J to 15 bases, leaving 14 bases not matched to a gene. CDR3 sequence (DNA): TGTGCCAGCGCTAACAGGGGGCGAAAGTTCCCGTTCTTC. It is translated as CASANRGRKFPFF.

The rearrangement joins TRBV5-1 to TRBJ2-4; no firm D call. This CDR3 region has 16 residues. Germline V CDR1 and CDR2: SGHRS, YFSETQ. The ends were cut back, 0 bases at V and 2 bases at J, with 12 bases in the middle. As DNA, the CDR3 is TGCGCCAGCAGCTTGGCCCTCATGGCTACCAAAAACATTCAGTACTTC. Translated: CASSLALMATKNIQYF.

This clonotype has ten or more counts. This rearrangement joins TRBV2 to TRBJ2-1; TRBD1 matches at 10 bases. The CDR3 totals 15 residues. V shed 4 bases, J shed 2 bases, and the junction held 2 bases outside the gene matches. Germline CDR1 SNHLY, CDR2 FYNNEI. DNA for the CDR3: TGTGCCAGCAGTGGGACAGGGGGGACCTACAATGAGCAGTTCTTC. It is translated as CASSGTGGTYNEQFF.

The sample holds many counts of this clonotype. This chain joins TRBV5-1 and TRBJ2-7, with TRBD1 matching 7 bases. The germline CDR1 and CDR2 sequences are SGHRS and YFSETQ. The CDR3 extends over 13 amino acids. J lost 3 bases, V lost 1 base, and 1 base had no gene match. DNA for the CDR3: TGCGCCAGCAGCTTGAGACAGGGCTACGAGCAGTACTTC. Protein: CASSLRQGYEQYF.

The chain combines TRBV29-1 with TRBJ2-3; the match to TRBD2 covers 13 bases. Germline loops: CDR1 SQVTM, CDR2 ANQGSEA. V shed 3 bases and J 8 bases; nucleotides not matched to a gene: 5. The CDR3 runs to 14 residues. CDR3 amino acids: CSVEGLAGIGTQYF. CDR3 nucleotides: TGCAGCGTTGAGGGACTAGCGGGAATTGGTACGCAGTATTTT.

The chain is built from TRBV5-4 and TRBJ2-1; 11 positions match TRBD1. Looked up from germline, CDR1 is SGHNT and CDR2 is YYREEE (reference sequence). V trimming: 4 bases; J trimming: 6 bases; junction bases outside the gene matches: 6. This CDR3 has 15 residues. The CDR3 spells CASSTDRGRINEQFF. CDR3 coding DNA: TGTGCCAGCAGCACGGACAGGGGGCGCATCAATGAGCAGTTCTTC.

In its sample, this clonotype was seen many times. The genes are TRBV28 and TRBJ1-1, with a tentative D call TRBD1 (6 bases). V was shortened by 8 bases and J by 6 bases, with 13 bases between the two germline ends. Germline values: CDR1 MDHEN, CDR2 SYDVKM. The CDR3 consists of 12 residues. The CDR3 bases are TGTGCCAGCTTGTCCAGGGGTTCTGAAGCTTTCTTT. Its translation: CASLSRGSEAFF.

This clonotype was seen a handful of times. The rearrangement uses TRBV11-2 and TRBJ2-1, with D perhaps TRBD1 (5 bases). The V gene lost 4 bases and the J gene lost 0 bases, with 13 bases spanning the gap. This CDR3 has 16 amino acids. Germline V gives CDR1 SGHAT, CDR2 FQNNGV. DNA of the CDR3: TGTGCCAGCAGCTCTTACAGGTTAAGCTCCTACAATGAGCAGTTCTTC. It translates to CASSSYRLSSYNEQFF. Variable domain in full (rest from reference TRBV11-2 and TRBJ2-1): EAGVAQSPRYKIIEKRQSVAFWCNPISGHATLYWYQQILGQGPKLLIQFQNNGVVDDSQLPKDRFSAERLKGVDSTLKIQPAKLEDSAVYLCASSSYRLSSYNEQFFGPGTRLTVL.

The chain is built from TRBV29-1 and TRBJ2-1; 11 bases map to TRBD2. V was clipped by 3 bases and J by 9 bases; unmatched bases: 7. The CDR3 length is 14 residues. Germline-derived CDR1 and CDR2 are SQVTM and ANQGSEA. The DNA of the CDR3 is TGCAGCGTTGAGGTGGGGACTAGCGGCGGTGAGCAGTTCTTC. It translates to CSVEVGTSGGEQFF.

The V and J genes are TRBV3-1 and TRBJ2-5, with 10 bases that match TRBD2. The germline CDR1 and CDR2 sequences are LGHDT and YNNKEL (reference sequence). V was clipped by 11 bases and J by 7 bases; unmatched bases: 25. This CDR3 has 18 residues. CDR3 loop: CASSQDFTGAGGPGTQYF. The CDR3, as DNA: TGTGCCTCCTCCCAAGATTTTACCGGAGCGGGGGGGCCCGGGACCCAGTACTTC.